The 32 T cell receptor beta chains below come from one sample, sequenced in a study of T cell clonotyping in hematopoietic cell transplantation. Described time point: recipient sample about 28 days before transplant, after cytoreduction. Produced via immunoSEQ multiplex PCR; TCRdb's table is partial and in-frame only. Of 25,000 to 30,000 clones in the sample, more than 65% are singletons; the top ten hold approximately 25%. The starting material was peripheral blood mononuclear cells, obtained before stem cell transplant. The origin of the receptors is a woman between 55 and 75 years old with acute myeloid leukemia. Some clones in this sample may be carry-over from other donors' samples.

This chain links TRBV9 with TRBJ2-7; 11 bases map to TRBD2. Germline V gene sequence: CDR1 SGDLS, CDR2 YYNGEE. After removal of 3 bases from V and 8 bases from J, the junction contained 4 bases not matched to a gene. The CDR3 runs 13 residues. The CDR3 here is CASSALAGAQQYF. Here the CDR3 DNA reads TGTGCCAGCAGCGCACTAGCGGGAGCCCAGCAGTACTTC. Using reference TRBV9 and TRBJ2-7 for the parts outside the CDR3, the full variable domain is DSGVTQTPKHLITATGQRVTLRCSPRSGDLSVYWYQQSLDQGLQFLIQYYNGEERAKGNILERFSAQQFPDLHSELNLSSLELGDSALYFCASSALAGAQQYFGPGTRLTVT.

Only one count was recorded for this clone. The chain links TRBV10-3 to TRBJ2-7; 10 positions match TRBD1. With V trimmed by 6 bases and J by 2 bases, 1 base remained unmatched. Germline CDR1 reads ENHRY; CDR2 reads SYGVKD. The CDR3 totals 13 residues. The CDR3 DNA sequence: TGTGCCATCAGAGGGACAGGGGCCTACGAGCAGTACTTC. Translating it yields CAIRGTGAYEQYF.

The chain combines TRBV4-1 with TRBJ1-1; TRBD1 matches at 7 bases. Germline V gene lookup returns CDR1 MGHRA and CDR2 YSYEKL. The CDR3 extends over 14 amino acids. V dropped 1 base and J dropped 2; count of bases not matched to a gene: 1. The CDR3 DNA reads TGCGCCAGCAGCCAAGGGGACAGCAACACTGAAGCTTTCTTT. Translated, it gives CASSQGDSNTEAFF.

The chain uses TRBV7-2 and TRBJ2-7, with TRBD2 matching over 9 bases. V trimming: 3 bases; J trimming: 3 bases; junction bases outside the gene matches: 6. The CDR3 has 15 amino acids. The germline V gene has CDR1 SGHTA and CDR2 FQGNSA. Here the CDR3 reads CASSLSSGTIYEQYF. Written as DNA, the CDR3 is TGTGCCAGCAGCTTGTCTAGCGGGACTATCTACGAGCAGTACTTC.

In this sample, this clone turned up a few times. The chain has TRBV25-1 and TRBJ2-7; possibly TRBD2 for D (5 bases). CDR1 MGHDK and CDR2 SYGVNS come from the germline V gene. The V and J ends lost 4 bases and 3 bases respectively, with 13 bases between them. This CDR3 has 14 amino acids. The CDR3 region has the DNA TGTGCCAGCAGTGGTGTTAGCGTGTTCTACGAGCAGTACTTC. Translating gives CASSGVSVFYEQYF.

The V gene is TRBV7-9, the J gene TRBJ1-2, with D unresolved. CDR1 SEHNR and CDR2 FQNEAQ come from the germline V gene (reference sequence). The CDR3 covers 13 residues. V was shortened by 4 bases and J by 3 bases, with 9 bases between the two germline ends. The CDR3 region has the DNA TGTGCCAGCAGCTACCTCGCCCACTATGGCTACACCTTC. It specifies CASSYLAHYGYTF. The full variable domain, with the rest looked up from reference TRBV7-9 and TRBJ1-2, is DTGVSQNPRHKITKRGQNVTFRCDPISEHNRLYWYRQTLGQGPEFLTYFQNEAQLEKSRLLSDRFSAERPKGSFSTLEIQRTEQGDSAMYLCASSYLAHYGYTFGSGTRLTVV.

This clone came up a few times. CDR3 nucleotides: TGCGCCAGCAGCCCCGGGACAGCAGGAGGCTACACCTTC. It codes for CASSPGTAGGYTF. The genes are TRBV5-1 and TRBJ1-2, with TRBD1 identical over 7 bases. The V gene end was trimmed by 4 bases and the J gene end by 8 bases; junction bases not matched to a gene: 8. The CDR3 sequence is 13 residues long. The germline V gene has CDR1 SGHRS and CDR2 YFSETQ. Drawing the rest from reference TRBV5-1 and TRBJ1-2, the complete variable domain is KAGVTQTPRYLIKTRGQQVTLSCSPISGHRSVSWYQQTPGQGLQFLFEYFSETQRNKGNFPGRFSGRQFSNSRSEMNVSTLELGDSALYLCASSPGTAGGYTFGSGTRLTVV.

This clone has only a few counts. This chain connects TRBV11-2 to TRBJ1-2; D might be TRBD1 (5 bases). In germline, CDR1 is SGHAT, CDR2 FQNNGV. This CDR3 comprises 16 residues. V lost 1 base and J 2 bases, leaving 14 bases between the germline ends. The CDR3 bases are TGTGCCAGCAGCTTAGGAATTACCGGGGCCAACTATGGCTACACCTTC. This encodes CASSLGITGANYGYTF.

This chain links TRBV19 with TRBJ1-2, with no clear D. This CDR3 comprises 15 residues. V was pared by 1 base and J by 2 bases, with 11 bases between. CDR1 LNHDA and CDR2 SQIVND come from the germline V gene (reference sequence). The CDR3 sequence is CASSIAGRGNYGYTF. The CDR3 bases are TGTGCCAGTAGTATAGCGGGGAGAGGAAACTATGGCTACACCTTC.

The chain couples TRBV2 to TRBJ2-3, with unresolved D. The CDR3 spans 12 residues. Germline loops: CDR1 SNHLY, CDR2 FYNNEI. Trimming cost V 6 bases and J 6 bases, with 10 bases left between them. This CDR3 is CASRLVRDTQYF. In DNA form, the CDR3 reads TGTGCCAGCAGATTAGTACGGGATACGCAGTATTTT.

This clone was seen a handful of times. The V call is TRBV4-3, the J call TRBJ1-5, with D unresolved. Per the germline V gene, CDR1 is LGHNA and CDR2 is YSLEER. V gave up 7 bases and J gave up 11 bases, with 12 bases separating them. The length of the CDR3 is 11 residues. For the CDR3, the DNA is TGCGCCAGCACCCTCCCTGAGGCCCAGCATTTT. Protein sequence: CASTLPEAQHF.

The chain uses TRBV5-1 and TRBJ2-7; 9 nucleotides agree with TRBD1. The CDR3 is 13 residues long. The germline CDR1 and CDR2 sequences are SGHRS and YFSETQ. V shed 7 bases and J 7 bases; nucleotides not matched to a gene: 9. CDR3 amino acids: CASRDRESREQYF. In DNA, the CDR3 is TGCGCCAGCCGGGACAGGGAATCGCGGGAGCAGTACTTC.

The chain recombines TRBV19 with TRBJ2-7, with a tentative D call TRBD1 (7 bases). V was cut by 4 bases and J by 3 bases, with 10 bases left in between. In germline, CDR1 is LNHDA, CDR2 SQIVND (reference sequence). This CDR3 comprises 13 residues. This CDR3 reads CASSTQGGYEQYF. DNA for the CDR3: TGTGCCAGTAGTACCCAGGGGGGCTACGAGCAGTACTTC.

The DNA of the CDR3 is TGTGCCAGCGGCCACAGGGGTGGAGAGACCCAGTACTTC. Translated: CASGHRGGETQYF. The chain carries TRBV25-1 and TRBJ2-5, with TRBD1 matching 7 bases. V shed 8 bases, J shed 4 bases, and the junction held 7 bases outside the gene matches. CDR1 is MGHDK and CDR2 is SYGVNS in the germline V gene. This CDR3 is built from 13 residues.

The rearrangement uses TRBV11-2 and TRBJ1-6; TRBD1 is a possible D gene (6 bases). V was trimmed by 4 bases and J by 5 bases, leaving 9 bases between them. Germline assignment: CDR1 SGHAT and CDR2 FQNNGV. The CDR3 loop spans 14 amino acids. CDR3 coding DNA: TGTGCCAGCAGCTCAAGGGGGAATAATTCACCCCTCCACTTT. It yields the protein CASSSRGNNSPLHF.

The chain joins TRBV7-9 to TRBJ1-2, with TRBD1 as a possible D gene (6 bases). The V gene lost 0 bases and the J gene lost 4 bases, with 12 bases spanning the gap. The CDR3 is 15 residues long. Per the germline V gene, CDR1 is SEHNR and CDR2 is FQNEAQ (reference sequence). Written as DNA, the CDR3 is TGTGCCAGCAGCTTAGCTCAGGGGTTGGGCTATGGCTACACCTTC. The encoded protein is CASSLAQGLGYGYTF.

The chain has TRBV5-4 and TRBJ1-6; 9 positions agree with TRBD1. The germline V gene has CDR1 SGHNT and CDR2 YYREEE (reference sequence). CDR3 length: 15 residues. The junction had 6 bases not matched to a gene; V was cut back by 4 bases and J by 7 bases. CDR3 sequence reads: CASSPTDRGNSPLHF. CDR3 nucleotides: TGTGCCAGCAGCCCAACAGACAGGGGGAATTCACCCCTCCACTTT.

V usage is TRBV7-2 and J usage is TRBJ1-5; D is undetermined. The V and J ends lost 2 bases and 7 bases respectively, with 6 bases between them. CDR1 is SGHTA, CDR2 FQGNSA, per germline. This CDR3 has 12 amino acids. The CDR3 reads CASSLPEQPQHF. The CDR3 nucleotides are TGTGCCAGCAGCTTACCGGAGCAGCCCCAGCATTTT.

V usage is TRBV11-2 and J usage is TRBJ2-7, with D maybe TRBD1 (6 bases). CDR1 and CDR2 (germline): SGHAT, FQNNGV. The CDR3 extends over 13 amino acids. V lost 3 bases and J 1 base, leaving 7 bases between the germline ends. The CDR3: CASSFGQSYEQYF. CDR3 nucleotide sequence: TGTGCCAGCAGCTTCGGACAGTCCTACGAGCAGTACTTC.

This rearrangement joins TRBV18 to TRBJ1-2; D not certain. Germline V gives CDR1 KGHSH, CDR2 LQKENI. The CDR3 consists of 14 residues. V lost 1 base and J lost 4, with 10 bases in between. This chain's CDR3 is CASSPQDGSYGYTF. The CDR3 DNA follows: TGTGCCAGCTCACCACAGGACGGGAGCTATGGCTACACCTTC.

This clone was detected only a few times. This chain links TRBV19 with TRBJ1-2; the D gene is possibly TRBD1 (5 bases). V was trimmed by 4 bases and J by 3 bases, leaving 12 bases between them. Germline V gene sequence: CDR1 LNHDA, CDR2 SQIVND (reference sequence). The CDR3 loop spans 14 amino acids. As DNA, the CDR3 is TGTGCCAGTAGTACCGGGACCGCGGACTATGGCTACACCTTC. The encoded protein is CASSTGTADYGYTF.

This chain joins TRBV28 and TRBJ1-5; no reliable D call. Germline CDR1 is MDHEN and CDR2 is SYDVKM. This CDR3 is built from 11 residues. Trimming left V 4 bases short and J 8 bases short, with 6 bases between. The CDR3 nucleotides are TGTGCCAGCAGTTCGGAGGAGCCCCAGCATTTT. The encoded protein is CASSSEEPQHF. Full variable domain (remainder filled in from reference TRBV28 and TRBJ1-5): DVKVTQSSRYLVKRTGEKVFLECVQDMDHENMFWYRQDPGLGLRLIYFSYDVKMKEKGDIPEGYSVSREKKERFSLILESASTNQTSMYLCASSSEEPQHFGDGTRLSIL.

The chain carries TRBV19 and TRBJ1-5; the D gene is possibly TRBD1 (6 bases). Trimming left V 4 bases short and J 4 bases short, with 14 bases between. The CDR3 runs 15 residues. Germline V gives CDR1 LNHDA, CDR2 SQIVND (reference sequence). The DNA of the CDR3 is TGTGCCAGTAGTAATCAACAGGGTGGGAATCAGCCCCAGCATTTT. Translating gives CASSNQQGGNQPQHF.

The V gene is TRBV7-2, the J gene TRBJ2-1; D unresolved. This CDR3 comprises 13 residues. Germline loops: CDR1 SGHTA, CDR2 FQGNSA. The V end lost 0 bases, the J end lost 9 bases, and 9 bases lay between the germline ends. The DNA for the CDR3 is TGTGCCAGCAGCTTAGCGCCCCTCGGTGAGCAGTTCTTC. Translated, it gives CASSLAPLGEQFF.

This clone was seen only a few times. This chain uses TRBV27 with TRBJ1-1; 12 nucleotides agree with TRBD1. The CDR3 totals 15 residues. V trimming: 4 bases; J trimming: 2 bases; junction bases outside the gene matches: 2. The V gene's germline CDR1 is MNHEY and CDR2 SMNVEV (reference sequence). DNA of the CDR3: TGTGCCAGCAGTTCGGGGACAGGGGGCAACACTGAAGCTTTCTTT. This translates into CASSSGTGGNTEAFF.

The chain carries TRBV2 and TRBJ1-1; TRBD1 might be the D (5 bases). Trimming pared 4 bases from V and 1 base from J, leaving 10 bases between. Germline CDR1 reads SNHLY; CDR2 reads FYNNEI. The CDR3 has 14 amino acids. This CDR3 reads CASSGAGTNTEAFF. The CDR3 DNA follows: TGTGCCAGCAGTGGTGCGGGGACGAACACTGAAGCTTTCTTT.

CDR3 protein: CASTPRGGGQPQHF. The CDR3 region has the DNA TGTGCCAGCACCCCGAGGGGTGGTGGTCAGCCCCAGCATTTT. The chain uses TRBV2 and TRBJ1-5; D possibly corresponds to TRBD1 (5 bases). The CDR3 covers 14 residues. The ends were cut back, 7 bases at V and 6 bases at J, with 16 bases in the middle. Germline V lookup: CDR1 SNHLY, CDR2 FYNNEI.

The CDR3 is CASSQGDRNTDTQYF. The DNA of the CDR3 is TGTGCCAGCAGCCAGGGGGACCGCAACACAGATACGCAGTATTTT. The chain has TRBV4-2 and TRBJ2-3; D could derive from TRBD1 or TRBD2 (5 bases each). CDR1 is LGHNA and CDR2 is YNFKEQ in the germline V gene. V was shortened by 3 bases and J by 2 bases, with 12 bases between the two germline ends. CDR3 size: 15 residues.

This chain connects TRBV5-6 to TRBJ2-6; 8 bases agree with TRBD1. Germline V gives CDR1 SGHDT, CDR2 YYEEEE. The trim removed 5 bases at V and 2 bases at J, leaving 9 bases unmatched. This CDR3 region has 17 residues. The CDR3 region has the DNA TGTGCCAGCAGGTATACTTCAGGGGGCGCTGGGGCCAACGTCCTGACTTTC. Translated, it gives CASRYTSGGAGANVLTF.

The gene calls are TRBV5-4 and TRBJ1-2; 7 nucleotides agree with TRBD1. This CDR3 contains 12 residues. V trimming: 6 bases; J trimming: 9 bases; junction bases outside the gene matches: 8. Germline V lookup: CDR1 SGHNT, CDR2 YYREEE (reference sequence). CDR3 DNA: TGTGCCAGCACCCCTGACAGGGTGCGCTACACCTTC. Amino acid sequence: CASTPDRVRYTF.

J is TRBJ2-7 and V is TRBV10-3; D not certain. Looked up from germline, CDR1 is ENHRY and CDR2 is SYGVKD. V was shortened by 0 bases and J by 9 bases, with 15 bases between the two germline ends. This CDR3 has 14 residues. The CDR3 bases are TGTGCCATCAGTGAGTCAGAACCCAGCGAAGGGCAGTACTTC. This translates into CAISESEPSEGQYF.

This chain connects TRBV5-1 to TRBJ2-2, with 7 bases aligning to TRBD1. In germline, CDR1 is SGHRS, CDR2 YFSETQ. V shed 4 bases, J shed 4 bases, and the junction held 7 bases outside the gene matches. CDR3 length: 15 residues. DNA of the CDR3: TGCGCCAGCAGCGGCGTGGGGACAGCCACCGGGGAGCTGTTTTTT. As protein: CASSGVGTATGELFF.